This passage covers 18 T cell receptor beta chains from one sample sequenced in a study of T cell repertoires in cytomegalovirus infection. Via MiXCR, TCRdb re-called the reads, giving one row per CDR3 protein. The table includes fewer than 550,000 distinct CDR3 sequences, about 11% detected once. Sequences were obtained from PBMCs. The receptors here all came from a human donor in good health (CMV status not recorded). Some clones in this sample may be carry-over from other donors' samples.

The rearrangement joins TRBV5-1 to TRBJ2-3; 12 bases line up with TRBD2. Germline V lookup: CDR1 SGHRS, CDR2 YFSETQ. This CDR3 region has 17 residues. The junction had 11 bases not matched to a gene; V was cut back by 7 bases and J by 2 bases. The CDR3 DNA reads as TGCGCCAGCGGCAAAGGGCTAGCGGGGGGGACCACAGATACGCAGTATTTT. As protein: CASGKGLAGGTTDTQYF.

This clonotype has a handful of counts. V usage is TRBV20-1 and J usage is TRBJ2-1; 7 nucleotides line up with TRBD1. Trimming cost V 5 bases and J 7 bases; bases outside gene matches: 20. CDR3 length equals 17 residues. Germline lookup yields CDR1 DFQATT and CDR2 SNEGSKA (reference sequence). The CDR3 is CSAGDSWEALDANEQFF. In DNA form, the CDR3 reads TGCAGTGCTGGGGACAGCTGGGAAGCCCTGGATGCAAATGAGCAGTTCTTC.

This rearrangement joins TRBV6-6 to TRBJ2-1, with TRBD2 identical over 12 bases. The length of the CDR3 is 15 residues. The trim removed 7 bases at V and 8 bases at J, leaving 9 bases unmatched. Germline values: CDR1 MNHNY, CDR2 SVGAGI (reference sequence). The CDR3 region is CASTERTSGMYEQFF. The CDR3 DNA reads TGTGCCAGCACCGAGCGGACTAGCGGGATGTATGAGCAGTTCTTC.

The V call is TRBV28, the J call TRBJ2-2, with unresolved D. This CDR3 is 13 amino acids long. Germline CDR1 reads MDHEN; CDR2 reads SYDVKM. V was trimmed by 3 bases and J by 4 bases, leaving 6 bases between them. CDR3: CASSFPLTGELFF. CDR3 DNA: TGTGCCAGCAGTTTTCCCCTCACCGGGGAGCTGTTTTTT.

This clonotype was observed many times. The chain couples TRBV7-8 to TRBJ2-7; 10 bases line up with TRBD2. The CDR3 totals 16 residues. Losses at the gene ends were 1 base for V and 0 bases for J; bases not matched to a gene: 3. Germline CDR1 SGHVS, CDR2 FQNEAQ. DNA of the CDR3: TGTGCCAGCAGCTTAGAGAGCGGGAGGGCCTCCTACGAGCAGTACTTC. Translating it yields CASSLESGRASYEQYF.

The chain is built from TRBV4-2 and TRBJ2-7, with TRBD2 identical over 13 bases. V lost 3 bases to trimming and J lost 6 bases; unmatched junction nucleotides: 8. This CDR3 is built from 16 residues. Germline assignment: CDR1 LGHNA and CDR2 YNFKEQ. CDR3 region: CASSQLGLAGEFEQYF. CDR3 DNA sequence: TGTGCCAGCAGCCAGCTCGGACTAGCGGGAGAATTCGAGCAGTACTTC.

This rearrangement joins TRBV12-3 or TRBV12-4 to TRBJ1-5, with D unclear. This CDR3 has 13 residues. Trimming took 6 bases from V and 3 from J, leaving 9 bases between them. CDR3 DNA: TGTGCCAGCAGCTACAAGTACAATCAGCCCCAGCATTTT. Its translation is CASSYKYNQPQHF.

The J gene is TRBJ2-5, the V gene TRBV2, with a tentative D call TRBD1 (6 bases). The germline V gene encodes CDR1 SNHLY and CDR2 FYNNEI. The CDR3 consists of 14 residues. The ends were cut back, 6 bases at V and 7 bases at J, with 18 bases in the middle. CDR3 nucleotides: TGTGCCAGCAGCCTCAGGGGACCCCCCGGGACCCAGTACTTC. Amino acids: CASSLRGPPGTQYF.

This chain links TRBV11-2 with TRBJ2-2; D unclear. The CDR3 has 15 residues. The germline CDR1 and CDR2 sequences are SGHAT and FQNNGV. Trimming stripped 1 base from V and 3 bases from J, with 9 bases between. The CDR3 coding sequence is TGTGCCAGCAGCTTAGTTGGGGTTGACACCGGGGAGCTGTTTTTT. It yields the protein CASSLVGVDTGELFF.

This clonotype was recorded many times. The genes are TRBV7-8 and TRBJ1-1; TRBD1 matches at 7 bases. The J segment lost 3 bases and the V segment lost 3 bases, leaving 10 bases of the junction unmatched. The CDR3 extends over 16 amino acids. Germline CDR1 reads SGHVS; CDR2 reads FQNEAQ. The CDR3 spells CASSFVNVRGYTEAFF. CDR3 coding DNA: TGTGCCAGCAGCTTCGTAAACGTCAGGGGGTACACTGAAGCTTTCTTT.

The rearrangement joins TRBV28 to TRBJ1-1; the D gene is possibly TRBD1 (5 bases). CDR1 and CDR2 (germline): MDHEN, SYDVKM. V was trimmed by 11 bases and J by 6 bases, leaving 25 bases between them. This CDR3 comprises 15 residues. CDR3 loop: CAGAVSGRGFPEAFF. For the CDR3, the DNA is TGTGCCGGAGCAGTGTCGGGCCGGGGGTTTCCTGAAGCTTTCTTT.

This clonotype was counted only a few times. The rearrangement uses TRBV10-3 and TRBJ1-4, with D perhaps matching TRBD1 (5 bases). The CDR3 has 14 residues. Germline assignment: CDR1 ENHRY and CDR2 SYGVKD. Trimming removed 3 bases from V and 12 bases from J, with 17 bases in between. The CDR3 coding sequence is TGTGCCATCAGTGAAAGGAGTAAGGGGTCGGAACTGTTTTTT. Translating gives CAISERSKGSELFF.

This clonotype showed up many times. The rearrangement links TRBV11-2 to TRBJ2-3; 11 nucleotides line up with TRBD2. In germline, CDR1 is SGHAT, CDR2 FQNNGV. Trimming removed 5 bases from V and 5 bases from J; junction bases left unmatched: 3. This CDR3 is built from 14 residues. In DNA form, the CDR3 reads TGTGCCAGCAGCCAAGGGACTAGCGGAGATACGCAGTATTTT. Translating it yields CASSQGTSGDTQYF. The whole variable domain, filled in from reference TRBV11-2 and TRBJ2-3, reads EAGVAQSPRYKIIEKRQSVAFWCNPISGHATLYWYQQILGQGPKLLIQFQNNGVVDDSQLPKDRFSAERLKGVDSTLKIQPAKLEDSAVYLCASSQGTSGDTQYFGPGTRLTVL.

In its sample, this clonotype was seen many times. This chain connects TRBV20-1 to TRBJ2-5; D remains ambiguous. Trimming stripped 1 base from V and 1 base from J, with 4 bases between. Germline V CDR1 and CDR2: DFQATT, SNEGSKA (reference sequence). The CDR3 sequence is 12 residues long. CDR3 sequence: CSARGGQETQYF. In DNA form, the CDR3 reads TGCAGTGCTAGAGGAGGCCAAGAGACCCAGTACTTC.

This clonotype was seen many times. The rearrangement links TRBV6-5 to TRBJ1-5; no clear D gene. V was cut by 5 bases and J by 0 bases, with 5 bases left in between. This CDR3 contains 13 residues. CDR1 MNHEY and CDR2 SVGAGI come from the germline V gene. CDR3 DNA: TGTGCCAGCAGTAGAAATAGCAATCAGCCCCAGCATTTT. Translation: CASSRNSNQPQHF.

This clonotype was counted between two and nine times. This chain joins TRBV11-2 and TRBJ2-1; a possible D gene is TRBD2 (6 bases). V lost 5 bases and J lost 4, with 24 bases in between. Per the germline V gene, CDR1 is SGHAT and CDR2 is FQNNGV. The CDR3 loop spans 18 amino acids. Here the CDR3 DNA reads TGTGCCAGCAGCCGAAGAGGCCGGGACTTTAGGGCGTACAATGAGCAGTTCTTC. This gives the protein CASSRRGRDFRAYNEQFF. Looking up the rest from reference TRBV11-2 and TRBJ2-1 gives the full variable domain: EAGVAQSPRYKIIEKRQSVAFWCNPISGHATLYWYQQILGQGPKLLIQFQNNGVVDDSQLPKDRFSAERLKGVDSTLKIQPAKLEDSAVYLCASSRRGRDFRAYNEQFFGPGTRLTVL.

This clonotype was seen at least ten times. The J gene is TRBJ1-3, the V gene TRBV7-9; D remains ambiguous. Germline CDR1 is SEHNR and CDR2 is FQNEAQ (reference sequence). V lost 2 bases and J 0 bases, leaving 11 bases between the germline ends. This CDR3 is built from 16 residues. DNA for the CDR3: TGTGCCAGCAGCTTAAGCGTCTCGAGCTCTGGAAACACCATATATTTT. This translates into CASSLSVSSSGNTIYF.

This clonotype was seen at least ten times. As DNA, the CDR3 is TGTGCCAGCAGCCCCAATAGCGGGAGAGCCACCTACAATGAGCAGTTCTTC. This sequence encodes CASSPNSGRATYNEQFF. The genes are TRBV7-3 and TRBJ2-1; 9 positions agree with TRBD2. This CDR3 has 17 amino acids. Germline CDR1 and CDR2: SGHTA and FQGTGA. V was clipped by 5 bases and J by 2 bases; unmatched bases: 10. The variable domain in full, with the rest retrieved from reference TRBV7-3 and TRBJ2-1, is GAGVSQTPSNKVTEKGKYVELRCDPISGHTALYWYRQSLGQGPEFLIYFQGTGAADDSGLPNDRFFAVRPEGSVSTLKIQRTERGDSAVYLCASSPNSGRATYNEQFFGPGTRLTVL.